Each of the 13 T cell receptor beta chains below was sequenced from the same sample in a study of blood T cell repertoires in COVID-19. Assay: immunoSEQ multiplex PCR; the TCRdb copy retains only in-frame clones and omits some. The sample contains about 240,000 clones, around 88% of which appear only once. Sequencing was performed on PBMCs or T cells enriched from blood (not recorded which). The receptor source for this set is a young woman who had recovered from COVID-19.

V is TRBV3-1 (or the pseudogene TRBV3-2) and J is TRBJ1-5; 7 bases are shared with TRBD1. V trimming: 4 bases; J trimming: 6 bases; junction bases outside the gene matches: 6. The CDR3 runs 14 residues. Germline CDR1 and CDR2: LGHDT and YNNKEL (reference sequence). CDR3 DNA: TGTGCCAGCAGCCGAAAGGGGGCCGGTCAGCCCCAGCATTTT. Its translation: CASSRKGAGQPQHF.

This chain uses TRBV3-1 (or the pseudogene TRBV3-2) with TRBJ1-1; D not certain. CDR3 length: 16 residues. CDR1 is LGHDT, CDR2 YNNKEL, per germline (reference sequence). The V end lost 1 base, the J end lost 5 bases, and 17 bases lay between the germline ends. CDR3 DNA sequence: TGTGCCAGCAGCCAAGTTACGGCGTTGGAGGAAACTGAAGCTTTCTTT. It encodes CASSQVTALEETEAFF.

The chain carries TRBV7-2 and TRBJ1-5; D is unresolved. The CDR3 sequence is 13 residues long. V was cut by 2 bases and J by 6 bases, with 8 bases left in between. CDR1 SGHTA and CDR2 FQGNSA come from the germline V gene. The CDR3 DNA follows: TGTGCCAGCAGCTTATCAGCGGCTCAGCCCCAGCATTTT. This codes for CASSLSAAQPQHF.

The V and J genes are TRBV30 and TRBJ1-3; D not resolved. This CDR3 has 14 residues. CDR1 GTSNPN and CDR2 SVGIG come from the germline V gene (reference sequence). Trimming stripped 4 bases from V and 2 bases from J, with 12 bases between. CDR3: CAWMAAVTGNTIYF. For the CDR3, the DNA is TGTGCCTGGATGGCGGCAGTCACTGGAAACACCATATATTTT.

This chain joins TRBV27 and TRBJ2-1; D is uncertain. The CDR3 consists of 16 residues. Deletions cut 3 bases from V and 5 bases from J, with 17 bases between. Germline V lookup: CDR1 MNHEY, CDR2 SMNVEV (reference sequence). The CDR3 region has the DNA TGTGCCAGCAGTTTTGATCTAGGAAGGTCAAACAATGAGCAGTTCTTC. It codes for CASSFDLGRSNNEQFF.

The CDR3 region is CASSRTGVYQPQHF. CDR3 DNA sequence: TGTGCCAGCAGTCGTACAGGGGTATATCAGCCCCAGCATTTT. The chain couples TRBV7-2 to TRBJ1-5; the match to TRBD1 covers 7 bases. The CDR3 extends over 14 amino acids. CDR1 is SGHTA, CDR2 FQGNSA, per germline. The J segment lost 5 bases and the V segment lost 6 bases, leaving 7 bases of the junction unmatched.

V and J are TRBV9 and TRBJ2-1; the D is unclear. This CDR3 has 14 residues. Trimming cost V 0 bases and J 0 bases, with 4 bases left between them. Germline CDR1 and CDR2: SGDLS and YYNGEE. For the CDR3, the DNA is TGTGCCAGCAGCGTAGGCAGCTCCTACAATGAGCAGTTCTTC. This translates into CASSVGSSYNEQFF.

The genes are TRBV10-3 and TRBJ2-1; tentative D call: TRBD2 (6 bases). This CDR3 spans 14 amino acids. Looked up from germline, CDR1 is ENHRY and CDR2 is SYGVKD. The V end lost 8 bases, the J end lost 7 bases, and 18 bases lay between the germline ends. CDR3 bases: TGTGCCATCGCCGGGACTTCCAGTGGGAATGAGCAGTTCTTC. Protein: CAIAGTSSGNEQFF.

This chain links TRBV27 with TRBJ2-5; possible D gene TRBD1, 6 bases. The CDR3 is made up of 13 amino acids. The germline CDR1 and CDR2 sequences are MNHEY and SMNVEV (reference sequence). V dropped 6 bases and J dropped 7 bases, with 15 bases sitting between them. The DNA of the CDR3 is TGTGCCAGCAGACCCCGACAGGTTGGGACCCAGTACTTC. It specifies CASRPRQVGTQYF.

J is TRBJ1-2 and V is TRBV6-2 or TRBV6-3; D is ambiguous. This CDR3 is 13 amino acids long. Germline V gives CDR1 MNHEY, CDR2 SVGEGT. Trimming took off 2 bases at V and 8 bases at J, with 12 bases between the two ends. The CDR3 sequence: CASSYLPNGGYTF. As DNA, the CDR3 is TGTGCCAGCAGTTACCTCCCGAACGGGGGCTACACCTTC.

The chain is built from TRBV5-1 and TRBJ2-1; the D gene is possibly TRBD2 (6 bases). This CDR3 is 15 amino acids long. Germline values: CDR1 SGHRS, CDR2 YFSETQ. Trimming shortened V by 0 bases and J by 10 bases, and 17 bases separated the two germline ends. CDR3 bases: TGCGCCAGCAGCTTGGTTCGTAGTGGGGGGTACGAGCAGTTCTTC. Translated, it gives CASSLVRSGGYEQFF.

The chain couples TRBV28 to TRBJ1-2; 7 bases map to TRBD1. Germline CDR1 and CDR2: MDHEN and SYDVKM. Losses at the gene ends were 6 bases for V and 5 bases for J; bases not matched to a gene: 6. The CDR3 is made up of 13 amino acids. This CDR3 reads CASSRQGNYGYTF. In DNA, the CDR3 is TGTGCCAGCAGCCGACAGGGTAATTATGGCTACACCTTC.

The V and J genes are TRBV2 and TRBJ2-1; no clear D. Per the germline V gene, CDR1 is SNHLY and CDR2 is FYNNEI. The length of the CDR3 is 12 residues. Trimming pared 2 bases from V and 7 bases from J, leaving 6 bases between. CDR3 DNA: TGTGCCAGCAGTGAAATCATGAATGAGCAGTTCTTC. Its protein product is CASSEIMNEQFF.